This T cell receptor beta chain was recovered during a study of beta chain features in type 1 diabetes. About the study: Examination spanned around 110 million sorted cells from all samples.

Study findings and constraints: Shorter TCRB CDR3s, moderately but significantly so, were found in Type 1 diabetes patients in all four CD4+ subsets.

The whole isolated RNA underwent reverse transcription, so sequencing captured expressed TCRB transcripts. TCRdb keeps only in-frame clones here, not all; method: immunoSEQ multiplex PCR. The sample lists 600,000 to 750,000 clones; roughly 12% were seen once. In this sample, this clone turned up a few times. Its antigen is still unknown. The clonotype originates from a man aged 25-40 years with type 1 diabetes. The specimen was naive CD4+ T cells from blood.

In nucleotides, the CDR3 is TGTGCCAGCAGCATAGACGCAAGCCTATACAATGAGCAGTTCTTC. It is translated as CASSIDASLYNEQFF. The gene calls are TRBV7-2 and TRBJ2-1; D is unresolved. Germline V gene sequence: CDR1 SGHTA, CDR2 FQGNSA. This CDR3 is built from 15 residues. V lost 5 bases to trimming and J lost 4 bases, with 15 bases between them.